The rows below give T cell receptor beta chains drawn from one sample of a study of T cells after yellow fever vaccination. TCRdb reanalysed the 5' RACE reads using MiXCR and keeps one entry per CDR3 protein. Among roughly 94,000 distinct CDR3 sequences listed, almost 9% were seen once. The sequencing used CD8+ T cells not binding an NS4B(214-222) dextramer, sorted from PBMCs, collected approximately 16 days after the first yellow fever vaccination. These TCRs come from a man younger than 35 who received the YFV17D yellow fever vaccine. Both conserved end residues are part of each CDR3. The D gene is left open where the match is weak. Clone size appears in some rows only: once, few, many, or a class for an expanded clone.

J gene	clone size	D gene	V gene	CDR3 protein	CDR3 DNA
TRBJ2-4	many	NA	TRBV7-9	CASSALKNIQYF	TGTGCCAGCAGCGCCCTGAAAAACATTCAGTACTTC
TRBJ2-7	NA	TRBD2	TRBV12-3/TRBV12-4	CASRAGTSGTNSYEQYF	TGTGCCAGCAGAGCCGGGACTAGCGGGACGAACTCCTACGAGCAGTACTTC
TRBJ2-1	NA	NA	TRBV5-6	CASSFFGEQFF	TGTGCCAGCAGCTTCTTTGGTGAGCAGTTCTTC
TRBJ2-1	NA	NA	TRBV9	CASSVEGRPYNEQFF	TGTGCCAGCAGCGTCGAGGGACGCCCTTACAATGAGCAGTTCTTC
TRBJ2-1	NA	TRBD2	TRBV7-2	CASSLRGGENEQFF	TGTGCCAGCAGCTTAAGGGGAGGGGAAAATGAGCAGTTCTTC
TRBJ1-2	few	TRBD1	TRBV20-1	CSAREKTGTTF	TGCAGTGCTAGAGAGAAGACAGGGACCACCTTC
TRBJ2-5	few	NA	TRBV6-5	CASSYVIYHETQYF	TGTGCCAGCAGTTACGTAATCTACCATGAGACCCAGTACTTC
TRBJ2-7	NA	TRBD1	TRBV30	CAWTGGSAYEQYF	TGTGCCTGGACAGGGGGCTCCGCCTACGAGCAGTACTTC
TRBJ2-3	NA	NA	TRBV20-1	CSARADGSKPDTQYF	TGCAGTGCCAGGGCGGATGGCTCCAAGCCAGATACGCAGTATTTT
TRBJ2-1	few	NA	TRBV4-1	CASSQASQEQFF	TGCGCCAGCAGCCAAGCATCGCAGGAGCAGTTCTTC
TRBJ2-3	few	NA	TRBV12-3/TRBV12-4	CASSFGSADTQYF	TGTGCCAGCAGTTTTGGTAGCGCAGATACGCAGTATTTT
TRBJ2-5	few	NA	TRBV12-3/TRBV12-4	CASRPGTSWQETQYF	TGTGCCAGCAGACCAGGGACCTCCTGGCAAGAGACCCAGTACTTC
TRBJ1-5	many	TRBD1	TRBV3-1	CASSQASGGDQPQHF	TGTGCCAGCAGCCAAGCCTCAGGGGGCGATCAGCCCCAGCATTTT
TRBJ2-1	few	NA	TRBV6-6	CASGRVSYNEQFF	TGTGCCAGCGGCAGGGTCTCCTACAATGAGCAGTTCTTC
TRBJ1-6	NA	NA	TRBV6-5	CASSYSGGDTNSPLHF	TGTGCCAGCAGTTACTCAGGAGGGGACACGAATTCACCCCTCCACTTT
TRBJ2-1	NA	NA	TRBV7-9	CASSLATGHEQFF	TGTGCCAGCAGCTTAGCGACAGGACATGAGCAGTTCTTC
TRBJ1-4	NA	NA	TRBV7-9	CASSSILWWTNEKLFF	TGTGCCAGCAGCTCGATACTATGGTGGACTAATGAAAAACTGTTTTTT
TRBJ1-2	NA	TRBD1	TRBV7-9	CASSSRGRDKDYGYTF	TGTGCCAGCAGCTCCAGGGGGCGGGACAAAGACTATGGCTACACCTTC
TRBJ2-1	many	NA	TRBV3-1	CASSQTGSNEQFF	TGTGCCAGCAGCCAGACCGGTTCCAATGAGCAGTTCTTC
TRBJ2-2	NA	NA	TRBV11-2	CASSFTLGRTGELFF	TGTGCCAGCAGCTTCACTCTCGGGCGTACCGGGGAGCTGTTTTTT
TRBJ1-1	many	NA	TRBV6-5	CASSYSVLPNTEAFF	TGTGCCAGCAGTTACTCGGTGCTTCCGAACACTGAAGCTTTCTTT
TRBJ2-3	NA	NA	TRBV12-3/TRBV12-4	CASSQGEGGPTDTQYF	TGTGCCAGCAGCCAAGGAGAGGGGGGGCCCACAGATACGCAGTATTTT
TRBJ1-6	NA	TRBD1	TRBV5-1	CASSWTPDRAMNSPLHF	TGCGCCAGCAGCTGGACCCCAGACAGGGCCATGAATTCACCCCTCCACTTT
TRBJ1-5	NA	NA	TRBV24-1	CATSSGDSNQPQHF	TGTGCCACCTCTTCGGGGGATAGCAATCAGCCCCAGCATTTT
TRBJ2-1	NA	NA	TRBV19	CASSPVVGPYNEQFF	TGTGCCAGTAGTCCCGTTGTGGGTCCCTACAATGAGCAGTTCTTC
TRBJ2-5	NA	TRBD2	TRBV20-1	CRATPTLLAGGPGYETQYF	TGCAGGGCAACGCCCACCCTACTAGCGGGGGGGCCGGGTTATGAGACCCAGTACTTC
TRBJ2-1	NA	TRBD2	TRBV20-1	CSAPGLAGGFAYNEQFF	TGCAGTGCACCGGGACTAGCGGGGGGATTCGCCTACAATGAGCAGTTCTTC
TRBJ2-3	NA	NA	TRBV6-5	CASSYSAVGADTQYF	TGTGCCAGCAGTTACTCTGCGGTCGGGGCAGATACGCAGTATTTT
TRBJ1-1	NA	NA	TRBV11-2	CASSPPEDTEAFF	TGTGCCAGCAGCCCACCGGAGGACACTGAAGCTTTCTTT
TRBJ2-7	few	NA	TRBV5-6	CASSQRLAYEQYF	TGTGCCAGCAGCCAACGACTAGCCTACGAGCAGTACTTC
TRBJ2-3	few	NA	TRBV7-9	CASSFKYTDTQYF	TGTGCCAGCAGTTTCAAGTACACAGATACGCAGTATTTT
TRBJ1-4	few	NA	TRBV4-3	CASSQEGVREVEKLFF	TGCGCCAGCAGCCAAGAAGGTGTCCGGGAGGTTGAAAAACTGTTTTTT
TRBJ1-5	NA	NA	TRBV12-3/TRBV12-4	CASSPVNQPQHF	TGTGCCAGCAGCCCGGTAAATCAGCCCCAGCATTTT
TRBJ1-1	NA	NA	TRBV6-5	CASQNYFEGNAFF	TGTGCCAGCCAAAACTATTTTGAGGGAAACGCTTTCTTT
TRBJ1-1	few	NA	TRBV5-1	CASSLEVGNDEAFF	TGCGCCAGCAGCTTGGAGGTCGGTAATGATGAAGCTTTCTTT
TRBJ2-1	few	NA	TRBV29-1	CSVEDTGPWSSYNEQFF	TGCAGCGTTGAAGATACCGGACCGTGGAGCTCCTACAATGAGCAGTTCTTC
TRBJ2-3	NA	NA	TRBV6-2/TRBV6-3	CASSYGDTQYF	TGTGCCAGCAGTTACGGGGATACGCAGTATTTT
TRBJ1-1	NA	NA	TRBV7-9	CASSLGVLVNTEAFF	TGTGCCAGCAGCTTAGGGGTGTTAGTGAACACTGAAGCTTTCTTT
TRBJ1-1	many	NA	TRBV4-1	CASSLRGKEAFF	TGCGCCAGCAGCTTGCGTGGGAAGGAAGCTTTCTTT
TRBJ1-1	NA	NA	TRBV7-9	CASSRYLNTEAFF	TGTGCCAGCAGTCGATACTTGAACACTGAAGCTTTCTTT
TRBJ2-2	NA	NA	TRBV4-3	CASSHSRRGGTGELFF	TGCGCCAGCAGCCACTCGCGAAGAGGGGGAACCGGGGAGCTGTTTTTT
TRBJ2-5	NA	NA	TRBV19	CASSIHRQETQYF	TGTGCCAGTAGTATCCATAGACAAGAGACCCAGTACTTC
TRBJ2-5	few	TRBD2	TRBV7-9	CATAVAGGPQETQYF	TGTGCCACCGCAGTTGCGGGGGGCCCCCAAGAGACCCAGTACTTC
TRBJ1-5	few	NA	TRBV2	CASTPGPSGNQPQHF	TGTGCCAGCACTCCGGGGCCGAGTGGCAATCAGCCCCAGCATTTT
TRBJ2-1	NA	TRBD1	TRBV6-5	CASSYRGDRGYKDEQFF	TGTGCCAGCAGTTACCGCGGTGACAGGGGATACAAAGATGAGCAGTTCTTC
TRBJ2-2	few	NA	TRBV15	CATSLTDASPGELFF	TGTGCCACCAGCCTAACGGACGCCTCACCCGGGGAGCTGTTTTTT
TRBJ1-1	NA	NA	TRBV14	CASSSQEYTEAFF	TGTGCCAGCAGCTCTCAGGAATACACTGAAGCTTTCTTT
TRBJ2-3	few	NA	TRBV30	CAWSGGASSTDTQYF	TGTGCCTGGAGTGGCGGGGCCTCTAGCACAGATACGCAGTATTTT
TRBJ1-1	NA	NA	TRBV6-5	CASFQNTEAFF	TGTGCCAGCTTCCAGAACACTGAAGCTTTCTTT
TRBJ2-7	few	NA	TRBV27	CASSSSVGIYEQYF	TGTGCCAGCAGTTCCTCGGTAGGCATCTACGAGCAGTACTTC
TRBJ2-3	few	TRBD2	TRBV4-1	CASSHGAGADTQYF	TGCGCCAGCAGCCATGGAGCGGGGGCAGATACGCAGTATTTT
TRBJ2-7	few	NA	TRBV5-5	CASSRGDYEQYF	TGTGCCAGCAGCCGGGGAGACTACGAGCAGTACTTC
TRBJ2-3	many	NA	TRBV12-3/TRBV12-4	CASSAVADTQYF	TGTGCCAGCAGCGCAGTCGCAGATACGCAGTATTTT
TRBJ2-3	NA	TRBD1	TRBV20-1	CSAGHRGLPHTDTQYF	TGCAGTGCCGGGCACAGGGGGCTCCCACACACAGATACGCAGTATTTT
TRBJ2-7	NA	TRBD2	TRBV4-1	CASSQVGGTSGGAYEQYF	TGCGCCAGCAGCCAAGTTGGGGGCACTAGCGGGGGAGCCTACGAGCAGTACTTC
TRBJ2-7	few	TRBD2	TRBV4-1	CASSAGRGFSYEQYF	TGCGCCAGCAGCGCCGGGAGGGGGTTCTCTTACGAGCAGTACTTC
TRBJ2-1	many	NA	TRBV27	CASSFEDNYNEQFF	TGTGCCAGCAGTTTCGAGGATAACTACAATGAGCAGTTCTTC